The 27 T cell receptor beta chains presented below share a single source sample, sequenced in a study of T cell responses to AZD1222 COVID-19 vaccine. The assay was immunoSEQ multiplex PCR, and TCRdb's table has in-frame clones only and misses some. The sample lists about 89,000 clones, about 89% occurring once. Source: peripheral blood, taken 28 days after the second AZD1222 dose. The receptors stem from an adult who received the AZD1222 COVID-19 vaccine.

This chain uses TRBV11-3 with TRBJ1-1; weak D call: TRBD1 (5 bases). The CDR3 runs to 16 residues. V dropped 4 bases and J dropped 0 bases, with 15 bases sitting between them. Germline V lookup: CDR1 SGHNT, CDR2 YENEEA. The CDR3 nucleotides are TGTGCCAGCAGCTCGACAGCCCGACGGATGAACACTGAAGCTTTCTTT. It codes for CASSSTARRMNTEAFF.

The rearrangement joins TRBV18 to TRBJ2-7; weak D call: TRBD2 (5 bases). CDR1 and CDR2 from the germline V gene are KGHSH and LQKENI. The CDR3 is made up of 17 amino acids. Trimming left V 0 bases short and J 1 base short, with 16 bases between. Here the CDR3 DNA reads TGTGCCAGCTCACCACCTCGTCAAGCGGAACGTTCCTACGAGCAGTACTTC. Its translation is CASSPPRQAERSYEQYF.

CDR3 sequence reads: CASSPGGRMNTEAFF. CDR3 nucleotide sequence: TGTGCCAGCAGCCCGGGGGGACGGATGAACACTGAAGCTTTCTTT. The chain employs TRBV7-3 and TRBJ1-1; D might be TRBD1 (5 bases). The CDR3 extends over 15 amino acids. CDR1 is SGHTA and CDR2 is FQGTGA in the germline V gene. Deletions cut 5 bases from V and 0 bases from J, with 13 bases between.

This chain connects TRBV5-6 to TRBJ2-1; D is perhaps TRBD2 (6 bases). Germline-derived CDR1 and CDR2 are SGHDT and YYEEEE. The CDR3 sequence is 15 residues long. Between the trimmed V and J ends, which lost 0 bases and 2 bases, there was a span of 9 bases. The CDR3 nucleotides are TGTGCCAGCAGCTTGGGACTAGTTGCCTACAATGAGCAGTTCTTC. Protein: CASSLGLVAYNEQFF.

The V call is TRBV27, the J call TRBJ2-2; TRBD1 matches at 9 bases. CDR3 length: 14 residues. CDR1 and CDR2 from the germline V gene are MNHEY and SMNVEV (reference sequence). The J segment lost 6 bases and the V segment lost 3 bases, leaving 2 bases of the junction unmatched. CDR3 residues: CASSLTGGPGELFF. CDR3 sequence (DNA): TGTGCCAGCAGTTTGACAGGGGGGCCCGGGGAGCTGTTTTTT.

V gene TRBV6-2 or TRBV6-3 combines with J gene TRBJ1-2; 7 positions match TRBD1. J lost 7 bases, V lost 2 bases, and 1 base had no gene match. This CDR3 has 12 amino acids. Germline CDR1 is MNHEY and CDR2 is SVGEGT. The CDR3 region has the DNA TGTGCCAGCAGTTACACAGGGGCTGGCTACACCTTC. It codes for CASSYTGAGYTF.

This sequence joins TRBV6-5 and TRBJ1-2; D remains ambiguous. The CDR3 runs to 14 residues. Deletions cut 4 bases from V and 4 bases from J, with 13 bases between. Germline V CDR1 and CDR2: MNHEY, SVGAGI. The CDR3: CASSSGRPGYGYTF. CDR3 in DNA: TGTGCCAGCAGTTCCGGGCGTCCGGGCTATGGCTACACCTTC.

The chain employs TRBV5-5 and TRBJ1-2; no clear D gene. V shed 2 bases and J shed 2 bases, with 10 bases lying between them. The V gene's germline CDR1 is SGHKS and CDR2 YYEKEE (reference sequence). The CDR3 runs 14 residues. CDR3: CASSFGSANYGYTF. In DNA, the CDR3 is TGTGCCAGCAGCTTCGGCAGCGCCAACTATGGCTACACCTTC. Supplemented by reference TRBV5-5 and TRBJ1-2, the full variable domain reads DAGVTQSPTHLIKTRGQQVTLRCSPISGHKSVSWYQQVLGQGPQFIFQYYEKEERGRGNFPDRFSARQFPNYSSELNVNALLLGDSALYLCASSFGSANYGYTFGSGTRLTVV.

CDR3 in amino acids: CSVGQGNTEAFF. The CDR3 DNA reads as TGCAGCGTTGGGCAGGGGAACACTGAAGCTTTCTTT. The J gene is TRBJ1-1, the V gene TRBV29-1, with a weak D call TRBD1 (5 bases). Trimming left V 4 bases short and J 1 base short, with 7 bases between. Germline loops: CDR1 SQVTM, CDR2 ANQGSEA. CDR3 size: 12 residues.

The CDR3 nucleotides read TGTGCCAGTAGTATAAGTCGTGGGGAAGTGAGGACTGAAGCTTTCTTT. It yields the protein CASSISRGEVRTEAFF. This chain connects TRBV19 to TRBJ1-1; D call uncertain. CDR1 and CDR2 (germline): LNHDA, SQIVND (reference sequence). CDR3 length equals 16 residues. The ends were cut back, 2 bases at V and 5 bases at J, with 18 bases in the middle.

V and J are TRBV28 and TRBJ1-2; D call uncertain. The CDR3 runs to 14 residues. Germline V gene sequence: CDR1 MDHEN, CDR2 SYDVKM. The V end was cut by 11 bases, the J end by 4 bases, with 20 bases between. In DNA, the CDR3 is TGTGCCGCCTTAGAGGTTCTAATGGGCTATGGCTACACCTTC. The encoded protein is CAALEVLMGYGYTF.

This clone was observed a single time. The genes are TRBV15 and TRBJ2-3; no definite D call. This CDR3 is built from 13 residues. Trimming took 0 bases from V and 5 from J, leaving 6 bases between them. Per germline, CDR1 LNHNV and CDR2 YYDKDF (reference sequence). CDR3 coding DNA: TGTGCCACCAGCAGAGATAGGGTAGATACGCAGTATTTT. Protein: CATSRDRVDTQYF.

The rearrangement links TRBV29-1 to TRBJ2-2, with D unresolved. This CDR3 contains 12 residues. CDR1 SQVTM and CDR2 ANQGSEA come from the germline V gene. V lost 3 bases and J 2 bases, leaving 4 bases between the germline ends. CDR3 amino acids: CSVDGNTGELFF. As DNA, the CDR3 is TGCAGCGTTGACGGAAACACCGGGGAGCTGTTTTTT.

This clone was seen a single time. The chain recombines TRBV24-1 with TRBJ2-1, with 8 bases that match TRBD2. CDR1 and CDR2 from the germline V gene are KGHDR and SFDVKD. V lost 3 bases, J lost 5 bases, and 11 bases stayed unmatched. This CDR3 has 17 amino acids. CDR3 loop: CATSDASSGGFDNEQFF. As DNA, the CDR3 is TGTGCCACCAGTGATGCCTCCAGCGGGGGCTTTGACAATGAGCAGTTCTTC.

This chain's CDR3 is CASSLALAGVNEQFF. The CDR3 nucleotides are TGTGCCAGCAGCTTAGCTCTAGCGGGGGTGAATGAGCAGTTCTTC. This chain joins TRBV7-9 and TRBJ2-1; 10 bases agree with TRBD2. Germline V CDR1 and CDR2: SEHNR, FQNEAQ (reference sequence). V trimming: 0 bases; J trimming: 7 bases; junction bases outside the gene matches: 3. This CDR3 has 15 residues. Full variable domain (rest looked up from reference TRBV7-9 and TRBJ2-1): DTGVSQNPRHKITKRGQNVTFRCDPISEHNRLYWYRQTLGQGPEFLTYFQNEAQLEKSRLLSDRFSAERPKGSFSTLEIQRTEQGDSAMYLCASSLALAGVNEQFFGPGTRLTVL.

Written as DNA, the CDR3 is TGTGCCTGGACGGTGGAGGGTCATGGGTATGGCTACACCTTC. Translating it yields CAWTVEGHGYGYTF. This chain uses TRBV30 with TRBJ1-2; D is ambiguous. Trimming removed 4 bases from V and 5 bases from J, with 17 bases in between. Germline CDR1 GTSNPN, CDR2 SVGIG (reference sequence). CDR3 length: 14 amino acids.

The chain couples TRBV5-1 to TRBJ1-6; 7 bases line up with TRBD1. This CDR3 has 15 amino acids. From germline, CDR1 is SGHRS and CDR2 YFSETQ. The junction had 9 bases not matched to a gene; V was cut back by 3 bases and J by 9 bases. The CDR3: CASSSGWGQTSPLHF. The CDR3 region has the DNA TGCGCCAGCAGCTCTGGCTGGGGACAGACTTCACCCCTCCACTTT.

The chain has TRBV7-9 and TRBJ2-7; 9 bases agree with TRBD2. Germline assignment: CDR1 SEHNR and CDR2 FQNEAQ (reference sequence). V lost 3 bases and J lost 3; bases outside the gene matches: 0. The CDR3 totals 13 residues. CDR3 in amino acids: CASSLRGGYEQYF. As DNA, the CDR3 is TGTGCCAGCAGCTTGCGGGGGGGCTACGAGCAGTACTTC.

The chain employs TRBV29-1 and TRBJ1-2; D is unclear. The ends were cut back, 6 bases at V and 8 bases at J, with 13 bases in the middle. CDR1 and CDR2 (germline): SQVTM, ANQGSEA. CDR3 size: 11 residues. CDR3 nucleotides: TGCAGCGTCCTTAATCTAGACGGCTACACCTTC. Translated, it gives CSVLNLDGYTF.

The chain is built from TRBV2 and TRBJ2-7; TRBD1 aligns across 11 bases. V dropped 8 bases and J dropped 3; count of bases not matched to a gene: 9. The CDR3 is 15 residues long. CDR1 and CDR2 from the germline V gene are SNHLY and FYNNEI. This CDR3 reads CASGAGQGAFYEQYF. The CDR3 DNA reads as TGTGCCAGCGGCGCCGGACAGGGGGCCTTCTACGAGCAGTACTTC.

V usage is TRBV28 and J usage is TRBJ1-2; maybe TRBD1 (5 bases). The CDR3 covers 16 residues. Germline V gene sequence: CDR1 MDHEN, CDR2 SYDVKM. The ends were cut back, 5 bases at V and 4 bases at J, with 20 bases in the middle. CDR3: CASSLNPRGSTYGYTF. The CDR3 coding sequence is TGTGCCAGCAGTCTAAACCCACGGGGGTCGACCTATGGCTACACCTTC.

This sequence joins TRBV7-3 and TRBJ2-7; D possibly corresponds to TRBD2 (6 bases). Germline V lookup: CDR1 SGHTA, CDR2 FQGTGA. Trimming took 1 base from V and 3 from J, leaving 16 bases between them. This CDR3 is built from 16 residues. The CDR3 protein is CASSLMVAGMDYEQYF. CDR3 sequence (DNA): TGTGCCAGCAGCTTAATGGTTGCGGGGATGGACTACGAGCAGTACTTC.

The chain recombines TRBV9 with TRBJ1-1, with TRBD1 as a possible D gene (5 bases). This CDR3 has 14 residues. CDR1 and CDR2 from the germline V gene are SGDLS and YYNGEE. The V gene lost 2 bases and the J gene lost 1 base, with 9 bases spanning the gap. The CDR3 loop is CASSVTGQNTEAFF. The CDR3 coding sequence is TGTGCCAGCAGCGTCACAGGACAGAACACTGAAGCTTTCTTT.

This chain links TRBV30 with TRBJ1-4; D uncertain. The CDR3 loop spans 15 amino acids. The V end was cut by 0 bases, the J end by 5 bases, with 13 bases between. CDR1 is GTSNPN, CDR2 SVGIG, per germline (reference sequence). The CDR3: CAWSVSPEENEKLFF. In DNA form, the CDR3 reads TGTGCCTGGAGTGTATCACCTGAAGAAAATGAAAAACTGTTTTTT.

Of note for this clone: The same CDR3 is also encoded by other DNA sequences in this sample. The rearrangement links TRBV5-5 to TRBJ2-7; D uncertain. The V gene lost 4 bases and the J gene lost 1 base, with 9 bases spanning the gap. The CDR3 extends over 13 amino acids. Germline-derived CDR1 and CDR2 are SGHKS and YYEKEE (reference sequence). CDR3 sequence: CASSLGSSYEQYF. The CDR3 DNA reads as TGTGCCAGCAGCCTCGGGTCTTCCTACGAGCAGTACTTC.

In DNA, the CDR3 is TGCGCCAGCAGCCCAGGGACAGCTAATGAGCAGTTCTTC. It specifies CASSPGTANEQFF. The V gene is TRBV4-1, the J gene TRBJ2-1, with TRBD1 matching 7 bases. Losses at the gene ends were 4 bases for V and 7 bases for J; bases not matched to a gene: 4. The CDR3 length is 13 residues. The germline V gene encodes CDR1 MGHRA and CDR2 YSYEKL.

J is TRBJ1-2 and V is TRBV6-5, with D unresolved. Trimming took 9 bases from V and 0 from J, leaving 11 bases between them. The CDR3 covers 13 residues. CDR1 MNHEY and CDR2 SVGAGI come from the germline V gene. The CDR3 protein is CARRTAANYGYTF. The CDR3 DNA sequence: TGTGCCAGGCGGACCGCTGCTAACTATGGCTACACCTTC.